This record concerns one TCR beta chain sequence. What it recognizes is unknown. CD45RO-negative cells were positively selected for CCR7, leaving out terminally differentiated effector memory CD45RA+ cells. This entry comes from a study of shared clonotypes between healthy human individuals. Across the study: Per donor, CD8 memory used one plate, CD8 naive used two, CD4 memory used three and CD4 naive used three. Study-level points and caveats: Relative to clonotypes present in all four donors, those not shared had lower generation probabilities. Naive subsets, compared against memory subsets, generally had larger estimated richness values.

The germline V and J ends were trimmed by 3 bases and 7 bases, with 1 base remaining between them. The CDR3 is made up of 10 amino acids. Per the germline V gene, CDR1 is SGHTA and CDR2 is FQGNSA. Profiled with immunoSEQ multiplex PCR; TCRdb holds only in-frame clones, not every one. The table records roughly 2,000,000 clones, about 95% of them present only once. The specimen was naive CD8+ T cells sorted from blood. The chain uses TRBV7-2 and TRBJ2-1; D unresolved. The origin of this receptor is a man in his late teens or twenties in good health. The CDR3 here is CASSFNEQFF. Here the CDR3 DNA reads TGTGCCAGCAGCTTTAATGAGCAGTTCTTC.